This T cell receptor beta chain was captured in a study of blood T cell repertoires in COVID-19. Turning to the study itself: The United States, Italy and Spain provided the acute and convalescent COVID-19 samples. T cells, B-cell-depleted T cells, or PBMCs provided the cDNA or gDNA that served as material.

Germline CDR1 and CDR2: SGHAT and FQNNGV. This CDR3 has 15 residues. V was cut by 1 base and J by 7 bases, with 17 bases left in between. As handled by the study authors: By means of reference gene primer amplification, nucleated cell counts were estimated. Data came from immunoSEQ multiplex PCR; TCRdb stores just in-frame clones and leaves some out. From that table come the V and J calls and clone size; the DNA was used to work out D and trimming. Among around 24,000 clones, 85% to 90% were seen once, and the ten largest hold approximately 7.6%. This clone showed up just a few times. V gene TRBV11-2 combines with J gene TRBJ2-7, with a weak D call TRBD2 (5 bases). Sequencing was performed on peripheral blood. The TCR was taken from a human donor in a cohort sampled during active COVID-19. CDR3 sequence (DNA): TGTGCCAGCAGCTTAGGGCGGGTCAATCGGGATGAGCAGTACTTC. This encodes CASSLGRVNRDEQYF. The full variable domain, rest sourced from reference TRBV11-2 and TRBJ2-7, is EAGVAQSPRYKIIEKRQSVAFWCNPISGHATLYWYQQILGQGPKLLIQFQNNGVVDDSQLPKDRFSAERLKGVDSTLKIQPAKLEDSAVYLCASSLGRVNRDEQYFGPGTRLTVT.